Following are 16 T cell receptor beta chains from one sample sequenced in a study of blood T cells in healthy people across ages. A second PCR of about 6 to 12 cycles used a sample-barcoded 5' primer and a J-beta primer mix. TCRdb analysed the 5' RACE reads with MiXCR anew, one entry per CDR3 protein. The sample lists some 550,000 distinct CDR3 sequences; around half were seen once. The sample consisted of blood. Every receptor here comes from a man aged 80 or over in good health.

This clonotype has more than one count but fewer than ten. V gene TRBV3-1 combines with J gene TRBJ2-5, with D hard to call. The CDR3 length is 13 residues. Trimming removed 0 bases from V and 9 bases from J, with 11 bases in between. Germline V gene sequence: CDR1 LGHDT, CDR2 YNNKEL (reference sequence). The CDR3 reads CASSQDFLWAQYF. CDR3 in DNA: TGTGCCAGCAGCCAAGACTTCCTTTGGGCCCAGTACTTC.

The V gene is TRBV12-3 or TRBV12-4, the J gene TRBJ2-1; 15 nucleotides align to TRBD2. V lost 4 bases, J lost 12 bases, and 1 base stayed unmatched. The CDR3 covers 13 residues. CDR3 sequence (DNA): TGTGCCAGCAGTTCGGGACTAGCGGGGGGGCAGTTCTTC. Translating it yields CASSSGLAGGQFF.

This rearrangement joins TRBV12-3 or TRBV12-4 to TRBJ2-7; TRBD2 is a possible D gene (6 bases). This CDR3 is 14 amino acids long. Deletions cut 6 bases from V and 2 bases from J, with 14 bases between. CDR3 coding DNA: TGTGCCAGCAGGCAAGCGGGTGGCGCCTACGAGCAGTACTTC. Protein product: CASRQAGGAYEQYF.

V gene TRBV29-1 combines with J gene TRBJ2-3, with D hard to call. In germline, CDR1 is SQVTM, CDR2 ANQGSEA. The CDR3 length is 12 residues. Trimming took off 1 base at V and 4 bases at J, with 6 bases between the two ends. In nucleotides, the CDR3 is TGCAGCGTTGAAGCCCAATCAGATACGCAGTATTTT. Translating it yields CSVEAQSDTQYF.

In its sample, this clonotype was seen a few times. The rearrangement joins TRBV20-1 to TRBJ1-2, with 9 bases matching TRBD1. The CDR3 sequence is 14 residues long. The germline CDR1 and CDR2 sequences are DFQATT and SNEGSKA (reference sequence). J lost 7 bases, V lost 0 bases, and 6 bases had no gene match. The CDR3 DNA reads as TGCAGTGCTAGAGACCTGACAGGGGGTGGTGGCTACACCTTC. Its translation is CSARDLTGGGGYTF.

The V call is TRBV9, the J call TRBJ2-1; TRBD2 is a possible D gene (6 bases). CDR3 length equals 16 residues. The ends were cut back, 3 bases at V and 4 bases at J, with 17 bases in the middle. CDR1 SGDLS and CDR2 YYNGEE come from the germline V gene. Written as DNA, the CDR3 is TGTGCCAGCAGCGCCGTCGGGGGAACCACTTACAATGAGCAGTTCTTC. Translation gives CASSAVGGTTYNEQFF.

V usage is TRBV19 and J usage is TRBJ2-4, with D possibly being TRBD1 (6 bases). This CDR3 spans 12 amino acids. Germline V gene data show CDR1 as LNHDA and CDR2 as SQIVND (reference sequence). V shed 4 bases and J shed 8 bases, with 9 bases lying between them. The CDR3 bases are TGTGCCAGTAGTACACAGGGCGACATTCAGTACTTC. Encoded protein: CASSTQGDIQYF.

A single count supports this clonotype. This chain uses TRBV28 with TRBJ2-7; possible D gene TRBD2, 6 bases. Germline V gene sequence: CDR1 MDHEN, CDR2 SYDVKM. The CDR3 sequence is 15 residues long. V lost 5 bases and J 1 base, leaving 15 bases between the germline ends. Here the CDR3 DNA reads TGTGCCAGCAGTGGGGGAGGCATACTTTCCTACGAGCAGTACTTC. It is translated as CASSGGGILSYEQYF. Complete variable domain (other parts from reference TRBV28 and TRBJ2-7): DVKVTQSSRYLVKRTGEKVFLECVQDMDHENMFWYRQDPGLGLRLIYFSYDVKMKEKGDIPEGYSVSREKKERFSLILESASTNQTSMYLCASSGGGILSYEQYFGPGTRLTVT.

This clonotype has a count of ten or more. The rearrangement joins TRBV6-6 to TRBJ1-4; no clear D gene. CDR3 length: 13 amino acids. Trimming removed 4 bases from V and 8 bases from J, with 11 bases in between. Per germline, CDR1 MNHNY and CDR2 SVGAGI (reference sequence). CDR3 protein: CASSLRHQEKLFF. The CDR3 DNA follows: TGTGCCAGCAGTTTAAGACACCAGGAAAAACTGTTTTTT.

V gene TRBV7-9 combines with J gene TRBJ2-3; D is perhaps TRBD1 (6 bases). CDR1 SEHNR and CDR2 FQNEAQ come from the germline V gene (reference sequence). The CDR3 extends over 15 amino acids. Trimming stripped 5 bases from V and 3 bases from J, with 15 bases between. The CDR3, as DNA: TGTGCCAGCAGCCCACGCGTAGGGGGTACAGATACGCAGTATTTT. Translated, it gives CASSPRVGGTDTQYF.

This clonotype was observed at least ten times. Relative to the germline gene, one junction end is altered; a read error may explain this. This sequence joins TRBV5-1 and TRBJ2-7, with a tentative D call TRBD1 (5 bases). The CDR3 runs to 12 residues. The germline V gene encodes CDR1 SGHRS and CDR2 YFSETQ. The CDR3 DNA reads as TGTGCCAGCAGCTTAGGGGCCTACGAGCAGTACTTC. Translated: CASSLGAYEQYF.

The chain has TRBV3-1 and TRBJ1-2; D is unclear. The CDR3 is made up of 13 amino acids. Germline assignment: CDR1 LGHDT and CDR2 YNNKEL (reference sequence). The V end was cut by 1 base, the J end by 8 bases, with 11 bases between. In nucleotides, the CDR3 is TGTGCCAGCAGCCAAGGAGGGCCGCTCGGCTACACCTTC. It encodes CASSQGGPLGYTF.

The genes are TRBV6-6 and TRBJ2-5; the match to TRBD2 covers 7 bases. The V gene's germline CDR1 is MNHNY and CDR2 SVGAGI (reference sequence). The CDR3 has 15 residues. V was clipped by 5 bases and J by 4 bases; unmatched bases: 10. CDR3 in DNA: TGTGCCAGCAGTCAAGTGGCGGGGGAGGGAGAGACCCAGTACTTC. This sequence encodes CASSQVAGEGETQYF.

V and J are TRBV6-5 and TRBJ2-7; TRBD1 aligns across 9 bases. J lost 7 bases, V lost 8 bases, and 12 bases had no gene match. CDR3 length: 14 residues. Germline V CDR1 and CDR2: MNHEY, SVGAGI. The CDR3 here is CASSPRDRDAEQYF. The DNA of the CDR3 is TGTGCCAGCTCACCCCGGGACAGGGATGCGGAGCAGTACTTC.

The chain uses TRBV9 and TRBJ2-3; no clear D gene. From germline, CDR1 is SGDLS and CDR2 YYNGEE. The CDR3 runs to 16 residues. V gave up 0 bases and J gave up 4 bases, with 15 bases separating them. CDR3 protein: CASSVVPGVGADTQYF. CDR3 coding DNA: TGTGCCAGCAGCGTAGTCCCGGGCGTGGGCGCAGATACGCAGTATTTT.

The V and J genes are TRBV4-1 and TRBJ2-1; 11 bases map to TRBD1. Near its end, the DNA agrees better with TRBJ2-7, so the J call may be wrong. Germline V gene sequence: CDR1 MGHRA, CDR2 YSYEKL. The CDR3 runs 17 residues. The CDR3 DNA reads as TGCGCCAGCAGCCAAGATGAAAGGACAGGGGGCTTAAATGAGCAGTACTTC. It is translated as CASSQDERTGGLNEQYF.